This T cell receptor beta chain was obtained from a study of cytomegalovirus exposure and HLA in healthy donors. Study-level findings and limits: Upon later analysis, TCR association rates were observed to vary by HLA locus, being highest for DRB1 and lowest for HLA-C.

Vbeta (60) and Jbeta (13) primers were used in the PCR. Clones were read by immunoSEQ multiplex PCR, and TCRdb kept only the in-frame ones, dropping some. The table shows about 83,000 clones, with about four fifths occurring only once. V dropped 4 bases and J dropped 0; count of bases not matched to a gene: 17. Germline loops: CDR1 LGHNA, CDR2 YNFKEQ. CDR3 length equals 19 residues. Regarding this clone: The antigen remains undetermined.

The specimen was PBMCs. The chain joins TRBV4-2 to TRBJ1-1; 7 nucleotides align to TRBD1. The receptor's source is a woman aged 25-40 years in good health and CMV-seronegative. The chain's CDR3 is CASSPRPDRARKMNTEAFF. CDR3 DNA: TGTGCCAGCAGCCCCCGTCCCGACAGGGCGAGAAAGATGAACACTGAAGCTTTCTTT.